What follows is one T cell receptor (beta chain) and its context. What it binds is not known. Assay used: immunoSEQ multiplex PCR; TCRdb lists only in-frame clones, some missing. The sample carries some 95,000 clones, approximately 86% recorded once. The sample is drawn from a study of identifying expanded T cells in peripheral blood. No infections or other immune events were documented during collection. The study's findings and limits: Roughly two-week clone count variance significantly increased as total template count grew. Technical replicates showed roughly 1.2 changed clones; approximately 2 weeks roughly 15; four weeks 19.

Germline-derived CDR1 and CDR2 are SGHVS and FNYEAQ. The CDR3 extends over 16 amino acids. Trimming cost V 3 bases and J 2 bases, with 17 bases left between them. The chain recombines TRBV7-6 with TRBJ2-7; D is ambiguous. This receptor was obtained from a person between 18 and 70 years old in good health. The sample comprised blood. The CDR3 loop reads CASSLEPLGTTYEQYF. CDR3 nucleotides: TGTGCCAGCAGCTTGGAGCCATTGGGAACGACCTACGAGCAGTACTTC. Combining the CDR3 with reference TRBV7-6 and TRBJ2-7 gives the whole variable domain GAGVSQSPRYKVTKRGQDVALRCDPISGHVSLYWYRQALGQGPEFLTYFNYEAQQDKSGLPNDRFSAERPEGSISTLTIQRTEQRDSAMYRCASSLEPLGTTYEQYFGPGTRLTVT.